This T cell receptor beta chain derives from a study of blood T cell repertoires in COVID-19. Across the whole study: Acute and convalescent COVID-19 specimens originated in the United States, Italy and Spain. T cells, B-cell-depleted T cells, or PBMCs provided the cDNA or gDNA that served as material.

The authors' processing: For nucleated cells, counts were estimated from reference gene primer amplification. Clones were sequenced by immunoSEQ multiplex PCR, and TCRdb holds only the in-frame ones, with some missing. D and trimming come from the DNA, and the V and J calls and clone size come from that table. The table has about 77,000 clones, around three quarters seen once. Sequenced sample: peripheral blood. This clonotype originated in an older woman with acute or convalescent COVID-19.

CDR3 nucleotides: TGTGCCAGCAGCCTCGGACTCGATCTTCTGCATACGCAGTATTTT. Translating it yields CASSLGLDLLHTQYF. The V gene is TRBV11-2, the J gene TRBJ2-3, with D possibly being TRBD2 (5 bases). V was cut by 5 bases and J by 7 bases, with 19 bases left in between. The germline V gene encodes CDR1 SGHAT and CDR2 FQNNGV. The length of the CDR3 is 15 residues. The complete variable domain, with remaining parts taken from reference TRBV11-2 and TRBJ2-3, reads EAGVAQSPRYKIIEKRQSVAFWCNPISGHATLYWYQQILGQGPKLLIQFQNNGVVDDSQLPKDRFSAERLKGVDSTLKIQPAKLEDSAVYLCASSLGLDLLHTQYFGPGTRLTVL.